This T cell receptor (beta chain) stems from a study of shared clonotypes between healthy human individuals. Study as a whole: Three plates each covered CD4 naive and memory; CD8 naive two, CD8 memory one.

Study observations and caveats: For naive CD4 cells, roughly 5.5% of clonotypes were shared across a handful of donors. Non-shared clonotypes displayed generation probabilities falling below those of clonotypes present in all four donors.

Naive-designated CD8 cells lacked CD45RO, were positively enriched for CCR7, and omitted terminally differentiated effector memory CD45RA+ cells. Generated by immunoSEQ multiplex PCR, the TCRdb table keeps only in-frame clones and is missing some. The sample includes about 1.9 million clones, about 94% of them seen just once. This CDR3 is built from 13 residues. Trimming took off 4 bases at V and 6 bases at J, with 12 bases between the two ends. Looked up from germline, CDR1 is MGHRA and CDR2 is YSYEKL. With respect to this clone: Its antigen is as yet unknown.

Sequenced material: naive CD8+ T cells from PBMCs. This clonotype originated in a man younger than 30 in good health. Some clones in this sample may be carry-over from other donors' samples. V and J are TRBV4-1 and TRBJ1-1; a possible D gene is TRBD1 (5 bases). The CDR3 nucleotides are TGCGCCAGCAGCCTCAGGGTTAACGCTGAAGCTTTCTTT. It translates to CASSLRVNAEAFF.